This T cell receptor beta chain emerged from a study of blood T cell repertoires in COVID-19. The method was immunoSEQ multiplex PCR; TCRdb's version includes in-frame clones alone and lacks a portion of them. The sample includes approximately 280,000 clones, about four fifths seen only once; the top ten take 5%. Termini included, the CDR3 measures 10 amino acids. Per germline, CDR1 SGHVT and CDR2 SQSDAQ. Concerning this clone: This likely comes from a read error, as the CDR3 has no conserved phenylalanine or tryptophan at its end. It is unclear where the CDR3 begins or ends on the DNA, so no DNA is shown, and the CDR3 is as TCRdb lists it.

The chain combines TRBV7-4 with TRBJ2-7; the table's D call of TRBD2 was not tested on the DNA. This clonotype was obtained from a middle-aged man who had been exposed to COVID-19. Sequenced: PBMCs or T cells enriched from blood (not recorded which). The chain's CDR3 is CASSLNDQRR.